The next 26 T cell receptor beta chains were all read from a single sample in a study of cytomegalovirus exposure and HLA in healthy donors. This PCR relied on a set of 60 Vbeta primers and 13 Jbeta primers. Generated by immunoSEQ multiplex PCR, the TCRdb table keeps only in-frame clones and is missing some. The profile shows 120,000 to 150,000 clones, 73% of them singletons. The sample consisted of PBMCs. These receptor sequences come from a human donor in good health.

This rearrangement joins TRBV6-6 to TRBJ2-1, with D possibly TRBD2 on 5 matching bases. This CDR3 spans 13 amino acids. The V and J ends lost 6 bases and 2 bases respectively, with 8 bases between them. The germline gives CDR1 MNHNY, CDR2 SVGAGI (reference sequence). The CDR3 spells CASRPGAYNEQFF. The CDR3, as DNA: TGTGCCAGCAGGCCCGGGGCCTACAATGAGCAGTTCTTC.

The CDR3 DNA reads as TGTGCCAGCAGCGGCCGGGGGGCAAGGGATACGCAGTATTTT. Amino acid sequence: CASSGRGARDTQYF. The V gene is TRBV5-4, the J gene TRBJ2-3; tentatively, D is TRBD2 (7 bases). The germline V gene has CDR1 SGHNT and CDR2 YYREEE (reference sequence). V was shortened by 4 bases and J by 6 bases, with 15 bases between the two germline ends. There are 14 residues in the CDR3.

This clone was detected only a few times. The chain combines TRBV25-1 with TRBJ1-3; 10 nucleotides match TRBD1. Germline CDR1 and CDR2: MGHDK and SYGVNS. With V trimmed by 3 bases and J by 0 bases, 2 bases remained unmatched. This CDR3 is 16 amino acids long. The CDR3 spells CASSEWTGGSGNTIYF. The CDR3 region has the DNA TGTGCCAGCAGTGAGTGGACAGGGGGCTCTGGAAACACCATATATTTT.

The chain carries TRBV7-2 and TRBJ2-7, with D possibly matching TRBD2 (6 bases). CDR3 length: 12 residues. V shed 5 bases and J shed 3 bases, with 8 bases lying between them. CDR1 and CDR2 from the germline V gene are SGHTA and FQGNSA. The CDR3 region is CASSQRVYEQYF. Here the CDR3 DNA reads TGTGCCAGCAGCCAGCGGGTCTACGAGCAGTACTTC.

In DNA form, the CDR3 reads TGTGCCAGCAGCTTAGCGGGGGGGCGCAATGAGCAGTTCTTC. Translation: CASSLAGGRNEQFF. The chain links TRBV7-9 to TRBJ2-1, with a tentative D call TRBD2 (7 bases). Germline loops: CDR1 SEHNR, CDR2 FQNEAQ (reference sequence). The CDR3 totals 14 residues. V was pared by 0 bases and J by 6 bases, with 9 bases between.

The chain carries TRBV2 and TRBJ1-2; TRBD1 aligns across 9 bases. Germline loops: CDR1 SNHLY, CDR2 FYNNEI. The V gene end was trimmed by 7 bases and the J gene end by 7 bases; junction bases not matched to a gene: 7. This CDR3 region has 13 residues. The chain's CDR3 is CASNRDREFGYTF. Written as DNA, the CDR3 is TGTGCCAGCAACAGGGACAGGGAGTTTGGCTACACCTTC.

The chain recombines TRBV9 with TRBJ1-6; D ambiguous. Germline V gene sequence: CDR1 SGDLS, CDR2 YYNGEE. This CDR3 contains 13 residues. Trimming shortened V by 4 bases and J by 5 bases, and 7 bases separated the two germline ends. The CDR3 loop is CASSKLNNSPLHF. The CDR3 DNA sequence: TGTGCCAGCAGCAAACTTAATAATTCACCCCTCCACTTT. Using reference TRBV9 and TRBJ1-6 for the parts outside the CDR3, the full variable domain is DSGVTQTPKHLITATGQRVTLRCSPRSGDLSVYWYQQSLDQGLQFLIQYYNGEERAKGNILERFSAQQFPDLHSELNLSSLELGDSALYFCASSKLNNSPLHFGNGTRLTVT.

The rearrangement links TRBV11-2 to TRBJ1-1; 8 bases match TRBD1. This CDR3 spans 14 amino acids. V trimming: 5 bases; J trimming: 1 base; junction bases outside the gene matches: 3. The germline CDR1 and CDR2 sequences are SGHAT and FQNNGV. The CDR3 loop is CASSLGQGNTEAFF. In nucleotides, the CDR3 is TGTGCCAGCAGCCTCGGACAGGGGAACACTGAAGCTTTCTTT.

On this clone itself: Different DNA sequences within this sample yield the same CDR3. This rearrangement joins TRBV15 to TRBJ1-2; D is possibly TRBD1 (5 bases). V was clipped by 0 bases and J by 0 bases, with 14 bases between them. Germline V lookup: CDR1 LNHNV, CDR2 YYDKDF (reference sequence). The CDR3 consists of 17 residues. In DNA, the CDR3 is TGTGCCACCAGCAGAGATCTACCGGGGGATCCTAACTATGGCTACACCTTC. Translating gives CATSRDLPGDPNYGYTF.

The chain links TRBV6-5 to TRBJ2-1; maybe TRBD1 (5 bases). Trimming removed 2 bases from V and 3 bases from J, with 11 bases in between. The germline V gene has CDR1 MNHEY and CDR2 SVGAGI. The CDR3 length is 15 residues. CDR3: CASSYRGRDYNEQFF. Here the CDR3 DNA reads TGTGCCAGCAGTTACAGGGGCCGAGACTACAATGAGCAGTTCTTC.

The chain couples TRBV2 to TRBJ2-5; possible D gene TRBD2, 6 bases. The CDR3 has 13 amino acids. Germline V gives CDR1 SNHLY, CDR2 FYNNEI. Trimming left V 3 bases short and J 2 bases short, with 7 bases between. The CDR3 sequence is CASSDGGQETQYF. The CDR3 DNA follows: TGTGCCAGCAGTGACGGGGGTCAAGAGACCCAGTACTTC.

The gene calls are TRBV11-3 and TRBJ1-1, with no clear D. V was trimmed by 1 base and J by 3 bases, leaving 6 bases between them. Germline values: CDR1 SGHNT, CDR2 YENEEA. CDR3 length: 13 amino acids. The CDR3 DNA sequence: TGTGCCAGCAGCTTAGCCCGTCACACTGAAGCTTTCTTT. It codes for CASSLARHTEAFF.

Only one count was recorded for this clone. V is TRBV6-4 and J is TRBJ2-3, with TRBD2 as a possible D gene (6 bases). The CDR3 runs to 15 residues. V was cut by 6 bases and J by 2 bases, with 15 bases left in between. Germline lookup yields CDR1 MRHNA and CDR2 SNTAGT. The CDR3 sequence is CASSVAGIITDTQYF. CDR3 in DNA: TGTGCCAGCAGCGTTGCGGGGATTATCACAGATACGCAGTATTTT.

The chain couples TRBV14 to TRBJ2-7, with 9 bases aligning to TRBD1. V lost 3 bases to trimming and J lost 3 bases; unmatched junction nucleotides: 3. The CDR3 length is 14 residues. Per germline, CDR1 SGHDN and CDR2 FVKESK. The CDR3 is CASSHGTGRYEQYF. CDR3 nucleotides: TGTGCCAGCAGCCACGGGACAGGGCGCTACGAGCAGTACTTC.

The rearrangement uses TRBV6-1 and TRBJ2-1; 12 bases are a match to TRBD1. Looked up from germline, CDR1 is MNHNS and CDR2 is SASEGT. This CDR3 region has 16 residues. Trimming removed 4 bases from V and 9 bases from J; junction bases left unmatched: 10. The CDR3 DNA is TGTGCCAGCAGTGCAACTAGGGGACAGGGGGCCAGTGAGCAGTTCTTC. Its translation: CASSATRGQGASEQFF.

This clone occurred once. V and J are TRBV6-5 and TRBJ1-1, with D perhaps TRBD1 (5 bases). Trimming pared 2 bases from V and 4 bases from J, leaving 11 bases between. The CDR3 is made up of 14 amino acids. Per the germline V gene, CDR1 is MNHEY and CDR2 is SVGAGI. CDR3 residues: CASSYTGGGTEAFF. CDR3 DNA: TGTGCCAGCAGTTACACGGGGGGGGGCACTGAAGCTTTCTTT.

V usage is TRBV18 and J usage is TRBJ2-5; 10 bases are a match to TRBD2. Unmatched junction bases numbered 5, after V lost 0 bases and J lost 4 bases. This CDR3 region has 16 residues. Per germline, CDR1 KGHSH and CDR2 LQKENI. CDR3 in DNA: TGTGCCAGCTCACCACCGAGCGGGAGGGTCCGAGAGACCCAGTACTTC. It encodes CASSPPSGRVRETQYF.

The V and J genes are TRBV7-9 and TRBJ2-1; 11 nucleotides match TRBD2. Germline-derived CDR1 and CDR2 are SEHNR and FQNEAQ (reference sequence). CDR3 length: 15 residues. The junction had 8 bases not matched to a gene; V was cut back by 4 bases and J by 9 bases. The CDR3 loop is CASSSTSGGRGEQFF. As DNA, the CDR3 is TGTGCCAGCAGCTCAACTAGCGGGGGACGTGGTGAGCAGTTCTTC.

This rearrangement joins TRBV9 to TRBJ2-3; 7 bases fit TRBD2. In germline, CDR1 is SGDLS, CDR2 YYNGEE. This CDR3 region has 17 residues. J gave up 2 bases and V 3 bases, and 12 bases lay outside the gene matches. Here the CDR3 reads CASSALEWLADTDTQYF. CDR3 sequence (DNA): TGTGCCAGCAGCGCCCTGGAATGGCTAGCGGACACAGATACGCAGTATTTT. The full variable domain, in which reference TRBV9 and TRBJ2-3 provide the parts outside the CDR3, is DSGVTQTPKHLITATGQRVTLRCSPRSGDLSVYWYQQSLDQGLQFLIQYYNGEERAKGNILERFSAQQFPDLHSELNLSSLELGDSALYFCASSALEWLADTDTQYFGPGTRLTVL.

The chain is built from TRBV11-3 and TRBJ2-1, with 9 bases fitting TRBD2. Germline CDR1 and CDR2: SGHNT and YENEEA. V was pared by 5 bases and J by 6 bases, with 5 bases of the junction left unmatched. The CDR3 is made up of 14 amino acids. CDR3 DNA: TGTGCCAGCAGCCAAAGTAGCGGGAGCAATGAGCAGTTCTTC. It translates to CASSQSSGSNEQFF.

As to this clone: At one boundary the junction diverges from the germline segment, which might be a read error. The chain carries TRBV6-1 and TRBJ2-3, with D perhaps TRBD2 (6 bases). The CDR3 is 15 residues long. Germline V lookup: CDR1 MNHNS, CDR2 SASEGT. The CDR3 loop reads CVSSSGVSGTDTQYF. CDR3 bases: TGTGTCAGCAGTTCCGGTGTTAGCGGAACAGATACGCAGTATTTT.

This rearrangement joins TRBV5-1 to TRBJ2-5; 8 positions match TRBD2. The DNA end lines up better with TRBJ2-7; the J call may be wrong. Germline values: CDR1 SGHRS, CDR2 YFSETQ. The CDR3 is 12 residues long. The CDR3 reads CASTSGGGEQYF. CDR3 bases: TGCGCCAGCACCTCCGGGGGGGGCGAGCAGTACTTC.

The chain joins TRBV5-1 to TRBJ2-2, with D perhaps TRBD1 (6 bases). Germline CDR1 SGHRS, CDR2 YFSETQ. Trimming removed 4 bases from V and 6 bases from J, with 13 bases in between. This CDR3 is 14 amino acids long. The CDR3 spells CASSTRDTAGELFF. The CDR3 DNA reads TGCGCCAGCAGCACCCGGGACACGGCCGGGGAGCTGTTTTTT. Complete variable domain (other parts from reference TRBV5-1 and TRBJ2-2): KAGVTQTPRYLIKTRGQQVTLSCSPISGHRSVSWYQQTPGQGLQFLFEYFSETQRNKGNFPGRFSGRQFSNSRSEMNVSTLELGDSALYLCASSTRDTAGELFFGEGSRLTVL.

V and J are TRBV7-8 and TRBJ1-1; no firm D call. There are 16 residues in the CDR3. V was clipped by 2 bases and J by 2 bases, with 15 bases between them. CDR1 and CDR2 (germline): SGHVS, FQNEAQ. CDR3 sequence reads: CASSLRVGGPNTEAFF. Written as DNA, the CDR3 is TGTGCCAGCAGCTTAAGAGTCGGCGGGCCCAACACTGAAGCTTTCTTT.

This sequence joins TRBV4-1 and TRBJ1-2, with 10 bases fitting TRBD1. The ends lost 4 bases at V and 3 bases at J; junction bases unmatched: 5. The CDR3 runs 15 residues. The germline V gene has CDR1 MGHRA and CDR2 YSYEKL. DNA for the CDR3: TGCGCCAGCAGCCCAGGACAGGGGGTTGACTATGGCTACACCTTC. As protein: CASSPGQGVDYGYTF.

The genes are TRBV11-3 and TRBJ2-5; 13 bases agree with TRBD2. Germline trimming cut 5 bases from V and 5 bases from J; bases unmatched to any gene: 5. Germline lookup yields CDR1 SGHNT and CDR2 YENEEA. This CDR3 has 15 residues. The CDR3: CASSPRTSGSETQYF. The CDR3 DNA is TGTGCCAGCAGCCCGAGGACTAGCGGGAGTGAGACCCAGTACTTC.